Listed here are 24 T cell receptor beta chains from one sample, sequenced in a study of cytomegalovirus exposure and HLA in healthy donors listed by TCRdb under 2017. To prepare the library, the immunoSEQ multiplex PCR assay was applied. For the multiplex PCR, a mixture combining 60 forward primers for TCR Vbeta segments and 13 reverse primers for TCR Jbeta segments was used. Held by TCRdb, this immuneACCESS table contains in-frame sequences only and omits some clones. Under half of the omission traces to an unresolved V gene where checked; the cause of the rest is unknown. Across this sample there are about 130,000 clones, with under 85% seen only once. Roughly 12% of the sample lies in the top ten. Sequencing used PBMCs. These TCRs come from a middle-aged woman in good health and CMV-seropositive.

The chain recombines TRBV28 with TRBJ2-7; TRBD2 agrees at 10 bases. This CDR3 contains 15 residues. In germline, CDR1 is MDHEN, CDR2 SYDVKM. V lost 6 bases, J lost 1 base, and 6 bases stayed unmatched. Here the CDR3 DNA reads TGTGCCAGCAGGACCCTAGCGGGAGAATCCTACGAGCAGTACTTC. Translating gives CASRTLAGESYEQYF.

The genes are TRBV5-1 and TRBJ1-2, with 10 bases identical to TRBD1. V was clipped by 0 bases and J by 3 bases; unmatched bases: 5. The CDR3 loop spans 16 amino acids. Germline V lookup: CDR1 SGHRS, CDR2 YFSETQ. CDR3 sequence: CASSLGQGAGDYGYTF. The CDR3 DNA follows: TGCGCCAGCAGCTTGGGACAGGGGGCAGGGGACTATGGCTACACCTTC.

The chain uses TRBV7-3 and TRBJ2-3, with 13 nucleotides matching TRBD2. This CDR3 has 16 residues. Per germline, CDR1 SGHTA and CDR2 FQGTGA. V was pared by 4 bases and J by 11 bases, with 12 bases of the junction left unmatched. The CDR3 sequence is CASSSGLAGASRVQYF. DNA for the CDR3: TGTGCCAGCAGCTCCGGACTAGCGGGGGCCTCGCGAGTGCAGTATTTT.

This clone has only one observation. The chain combines TRBV28 with TRBJ2-7, with D perhaps TRBD1 (6 bases). The germline V gene has CDR1 MDHEN and CDR2 SYDVKM. This CDR3 is 15 amino acids long. V lost 5 bases and J lost 5, with 19 bases in between. The CDR3 loop is CASSPWETGANEQYF. The CDR3 DNA is TGTGCCAGCAGTCCCTGGGAGACAGGAGCCAACGAGCAGTACTTC.

V gene TRBV6-5 combines with J gene TRBJ2-1, with D possibly TRBD1 on 5 matching bases. The germline V gene encodes CDR1 MNHEY and CDR2 SVGAGI. This CDR3 is 12 amino acids long. The ends were cut back, 4 bases at V and 15 bases at J, with 16 bases in the middle. Here the CDR3 DNA reads TGTGCCAGCAGTTCGACAGCGTTAAGCACGTTCTTC. Translated, it gives CASSSTALSTFF.

The chain's CDR3 is CASSQVLAANHEQYF. CDR3 DNA: TGCGCCAGCAGCCAAGTACTAGCGGCGAACCACGAGCAGTACTTC. The chain couples TRBV4-1 to TRBJ2-7; the match to TRBD2 covers 8 bases. Germline V CDR1 and CDR2: MGHRA, YSYEKL. The CDR3 is 15 amino acids. V lost 1 base to trimming and J lost 5 bases; unmatched junction nucleotides: 7.

This chain links TRBV7-2 with TRBJ2-3; TRBD2 agrees at 13 bases. Germline trimming cut 5 bases from V and 6 bases from J; bases unmatched to any gene: 8. Germline CDR1 is SGHTA and CDR2 is FQGNSA. This CDR3 is built from 16 residues. CDR3: CASSAQTSGRRDTQYF. CDR3 DNA sequence: TGTGCCAGCAGCGCTCAGACTAGCGGGAGGCGGGATACGCAGTATTTT.

This rearrangement joins TRBV14 to TRBJ2-7; TRBD1 is a possible D gene (6 bases). This CDR3 has 16 amino acids. Trimming left V 3 bases short and J 0 bases short, with 15 bases between. Looked up from germline, CDR1 is SGHDN and CDR2 is FVKESK. The CDR3 nucleotides read TGTGCCAGCAGCCACTTGGACCTGGGGGCCTCCTACGAGCAGTACTTC. It translates to CASSHLDLGASYEQYF.

V gene TRBV11-2 combines with J gene TRBJ2-1; D is undetermined. Trimming cost V 4 bases and J 9 bases, with 7 bases left between them. In germline, CDR1 is SGHAT, CDR2 FQNNGV. The CDR3 extends over 11 amino acids. The CDR3 loop is CASSSFSEQFF. In DNA, the CDR3 is TGTGCCAGCAGCTCCTTCAGTGAGCAGTTCTTC.

This rearrangement joins TRBV19 to TRBJ2-2; no clear D. The germline CDR1 and CDR2 sequences are LNHDA and SQIVND (reference sequence). V was shortened by 5 bases and J by 3 bases, with 16 bases between the two germline ends. The CDR3 loop spans 16 amino acids. This chain's CDR3 is CASSPHRSRDTGELFF. CDR3 bases: TGTGCCAGTAGTCCCCATAGGAGTCGGGACACCGGGGAGCTGTTTTTT.

The chain carries TRBV2 and TRBJ2-3; 9 bases map to TRBD2. This CDR3 has 14 amino acids. V lost 3 bases, J lost 3 bases, and 1 base stayed unmatched. Per the germline V gene, CDR1 is SNHLY and CDR2 is FYNNEI. The CDR3: CASSEGLATDTQYF. DNA for the CDR3: TGTGCCAGCAGTGAGGGACTAGCAACAGATACGCAGTATTTT.

The V and J genes are TRBV6-1 and TRBJ2-3, with D maybe TRBD2 (6 bases). CDR1 is MNHNS, CDR2 SASEGT, per germline. The CDR3 consists of 13 residues. The germline V and J ends were trimmed by 5 bases and 6 bases, with 12 bases remaining between them. The CDR3 is CASSFHRGDTQYF. The CDR3 DNA reads as TGTGCCAGCAGTTTCCACCGGGGGGATACGCAGTATTTT.

The J gene is TRBJ2-1, the V gene TRBV19, with unresolved D. The CDR3 totals 13 residues. Germline-derived CDR1 and CDR2 are LNHDA and SQIVND (reference sequence). Trimming removed 10 bases from V and 3 bases from J, with 13 bases in between. CDR3 bases: TGTGCCACCTCCGAGGCCTTCTACAATGAGCAGTTCTTC. As protein: CATSEAFYNEQFF.

This clone was recorded once. The chain joins TRBV11-2 to TRBJ1-2; 12 bases match TRBD1. CDR1 is SGHAT, CDR2 FQNNGV, per germline. The CDR3 sequence is 18 residues long. With 5 bases clipped from V and 6 bases from J, the junction kept 16 bases outside the gene matches. The CDR3 region has the DNA TGTGCCAGCAGCCTAGCATTCAACCGGGACAGGGGGCAGCATGGCTACACCTTC. It is translated as CASSLAFNRDRGQHGYTF.

The rearrangement uses TRBV19 and TRBJ2-3, with TRBD2 matching 9 bases. CDR3 length: 17 residues. Germline CDR1 reads LNHDA; CDR2 reads SQIVND (reference sequence). The junction had 12 bases not matched to a gene; V was cut back by 3 bases and J by 5 bases. The CDR3 region is CASSIGNPGLAGDTQYF. Here the CDR3 DNA reads TGTGCCAGTAGTATTGGGAACCCGGGACTAGCAGGAGATACGCAGTATTTT. Together with reference TRBV19 and TRBJ2-3, the CDR3 gives the full variable domain: DGGITQSPKYLFRKEGQNVTLSCEQNLNHDAMYWYRQDPGQGLRLIYYSQIVNDFQKGDIAEGYSVSREKKESFPLTVTSAQKNPTAFYLCASSIGNPGLAGDTQYFGPGTRLTVL.

CDR3 amino acids: CASSLVPGGSSTDTQYF. CDR3 DNA sequence: TGCGCCAGCAGCTTGGTACCGGGAGGCTCTAGCACAGATACGCAGTATTTT. V and J are TRBV5-1 and TRBJ2-3, with 7 bases identical to TRBD2. Trimming removed 0 bases from V and 0 bases from J; junction bases left unmatched: 7. Germline CDR1 SGHRS, CDR2 YFSETQ. CDR3 length equals 17 residues. Complete variable domain (other parts from reference TRBV5-1 and TRBJ2-3): KAGVTQTPRYLIKTRGQQVTLSCSPISGHRSVSWYQQTPGQGLQFLFEYFSETQRNKGNFPGRFSGRQFSNSRSEMNVSTLELGDSALYLCASSLVPGGSSTDTQYFGPGTRLTVL.

This chain connects TRBV7-2 to TRBJ1-1; D not certain. Looked up from germline, CDR1 is SGHTA and CDR2 is FQGNSA. The CDR3 is 15 amino acids. Trimming shortened V by 2 bases and J by 1 base, and 11 bases separated the two germline ends. CDR3 protein: CASSLRNSQNTEAFF. CDR3 in DNA: TGTGCCAGCAGCTTACGGAACAGCCAGAACACTGAAGCTTTCTTT.

The chain combines TRBV27 with TRBJ2-2; D possibly corresponds to TRBD1 (5 bases). V shed 6 bases and J shed 1 base, with 9 bases lying between them. The CDR3 is 14 amino acids. Per the germline V gene, CDR1 is MNHEY and CDR2 is SMNVEV (reference sequence). The CDR3: CASRQGMNTGELFF. CDR3 nucleotides: TGTGCCAGCAGGCAGGGAATGAACACCGGGGAGCTGTTTTTT.

This chain links TRBV7-9 with TRBJ2-5, with 8 bases that match TRBD1. The J call is in doubt because the DNA end fits TRBJ2-7 better. This CDR3 has 16 residues. The germline V gene encodes CDR1 SEHNR and CDR2 FQNEAQ (reference sequence). The CDR3 bases are TGTGCCAGCAGCCAAGGAGCCGGACAGGGCCCGGGCGAGCAGTACTTC. As protein: CASSQGAGQGPGEQYF.

A remark on this clone: This specimen includes other DNA sequences encoding the same CDR3. The rearrangement links TRBV2 to TRBJ2-5; no reliable D call. The germline V gene encodes CDR1 SNHLY and CDR2 FYNNEI. The CDR3 extends over 13 amino acids. Trimming pared 4 bases from V and 2 bases from J, leaving 8 bases between. CDR3 in amino acids: CASSGTTQETQYF. The CDR3 DNA reads as TGTGCCAGCAGTGGCACGACTCAAGAGACCCAGTACTTC. Full variable domain (outside the CDR3, taken from reference TRBV2 and TRBJ2-5): EPEVTQTPSHQVTQMGQEVILRCVPISNHLYFYWYRQILGQKVEFLVSFYNNEISEKSEIFDDQFSVERPDGSNFTLKIRSTKLEDSAMYFCASSGTTQETQYFGPGTRLLVL.

This rearrangement joins TRBV28 to TRBJ2-2; D ambiguous. V was shortened by 10 bases and J by 0 bases, with 9 bases between the two germline ends. Per the germline V gene, CDR1 is MDHEN and CDR2 is SYDVKM. The CDR3 consists of 13 residues. The CDR3 bases are TGTGCCACCGAACAAACGAACACCGGGGAGCTGTTTTTT. Amino acid sequence: CATEQTNTGELFF.

This chain joins TRBV5-1 and TRBJ1-6; D is undetermined. Germline V gene lookup returns CDR1 SGHRS and CDR2 YFSETQ. Trimming pared 1 base from V and 9 bases from J, leaving 14 bases between. The CDR3 runs 15 residues. The CDR3 DNA sequence: TGCGCCAGCAGCTTGTCGGCAGGCAGTGGTTCACCCCTCCACTTT. This translates into CASSLSAGSGSPLHF.

CDR3 sequence: CAWSGTPGLEFF. The CDR3 DNA follows: TGTGCCTGGAGTGGTACACCGGGACTAGAGTTCTTC. V gene TRBV30 combines with J gene TRBJ2-1, with TRBD2 identical over 8 bases. This CDR3 comprises 12 residues. The V gene end was trimmed by 1 base and the J gene end by 14 bases; junction bases not matched to a gene: 7. Germline V gives CDR1 GTSNPN, CDR2 SVGIG (reference sequence).

This clone was found a few times. The genes are TRBV9 and TRBJ2-7; tentatively, D is TRBD2 (6 bases). V lost 0 bases and J 7 bases, leaving 17 bases between the germline ends. Germline assignment: CDR1 SGDLS and CDR2 YYNGEE. This CDR3 contains 15 residues. This CDR3 is CASSVDERTTLEQYF. The DNA of the CDR3 is TGTGCCAGCAGCGTAGATGAGCGGACTACGTTGGAGCAGTACTTC.